The next 20 T cell receptor beta chains were all read from a single sample in a study of regulatory T cells in long-lasting Graves disease. Time point: newly diagnosed GD, antithyroid drugs for less than 3 months. With RNA extracted from PBMCs as input, the TCR library was made. Both iRepertoire HTBI primers and Arm-PCR of CDR3 regions were used to build the TCR beta libraries. TCRdb itself ran the multiplex PCR reads through MiXCR, one entry per CDR3 protein. The sample consists of around 500,000 distinct CDR3 sequences, more than 10% of them appearing once. These same data were also listed under a study on T cells in Graves' hyperthyroidism and ophthalmopathy.

Source: peripheral blood mononuclear cells (PBMCs), taken at new diagnosis, from a patient treated with antithyroid drugs. These receptors were collected from a woman aged 25-40 years with Graves disease.

This clonotype was seen a few times. J is TRBJ2-2 and V is TRBV7-9, with 9 positions matching TRBD1. The germline gives CDR1 SEHNR, CDR2 FQNEAQ (reference sequence). V lost 8 bases, J lost 3 bases, and 4 bases stayed unmatched. The CDR3 contains 14 residues. CDR3 nucleotide sequence: TGTGCCAGCCGTCGACAGGGGGACACCGGGGAGCTGTTTTTT. Protein: CASRRQGDTGELFF. The variable domain in full, completed from reference TRBV7-9 and TRBJ2-2, reads DTGVSQNPRHKITKRGQNVTFRCDPISEHNRLYWYRQTLGQGPEFLTYFQNEAQLEKSRLLSDRFSAERPKGSFSTLEIQRTEQGDSAMYLCASRRQGDTGELFFGEGSRLTVL.

This clonotype was seen repeatedly, ten times or more. V gene TRBV6-1 combines with J gene TRBJ1-4, with a tentative D call TRBD1 (5 bases). The CDR3 is 19 amino acids. V was clipped by 5 bases and J by 4 bases, with 26 bases between them. Germline V gene lookup returns CDR1 MNHNS and CDR2 SASEGT. CDR3 DNA: TGTGCCAGCAGTACAGGCGAGACAGCTTCCAAGCTGAGTAATGAAAAACTGTTTTTT. It encodes CASSTGETASKLSNEKLFF.

In regard to this clonotype: A much larger clone lies one base from this, so it may be a read error. V gene TRBV7-6 combines with J gene TRBJ1-4, with a weak D call TRBD1 (5 bases). Germline CDR1 reads SGHVS; CDR2 reads FNYEAQ. This CDR3 is 18 amino acids long. CDR3 amino acids: CASSPREWGRPTKEKLFF. The CDR3 nucleotides read TGTGCCAGCAGCCCCCGCGAGTGGGGACGCCCAACTAAGGAAAAACTGTTTTTT.

The table lists this clonotype with many counts. The rearrangement joins TRBV2 to TRBJ2-3; no definite D call. CDR3 size: 15 residues. CDR1 and CDR2 from the germline V gene are SNHLY and FYNNEI. With 7 bases removed from V and 0 bases from J, the gap between germline ends came to 14 bases. This CDR3 is CASNSYGVSTDTQYF. The CDR3 nucleotides are TGTGCCAGCAATTCGTATGGGGTGAGCACAGATACGCAGTATTTT.

This clonotype occurred many times. DNA of the CDR3: TGTGCCAGCAGCCGACTTGACACCCCCAATCAGCCCCAGCATTTT. This translates into CASSRLDTPNQPQHF. The chain has TRBV9 and TRBJ1-5, with D unresolved. The CDR3 covers 15 residues. Germline loops: CDR1 SGDLS, CDR2 YYNGEE. Deletions cut 4 bases from V and 3 bases from J, with 14 bases between.

This clonotype was recorded at least ten times. The chain couples TRBV28 to TRBJ1-5, with D possibly TRBD1 on 6 matching bases. Between the trimmed V and J ends, which lost 4 bases and 0 bases, there was a span of 16 bases. The CDR3 sequence is 17 residues long. Germline CDR1 MDHEN, CDR2 SYDVKM. Here the CDR3 DNA reads TGTGCCAGCAGTTCCGTACAGGGTCTGGGTAGCAATCAGCCCCAGCATTTT. It translates to CASSSVQGLGSNQPQHF.

Many counts were recorded for this clonotype. This chain links TRBV3-1 with TRBJ2-1; 12 bases fit TRBD2. The V and J ends lost 3 bases and 4 bases, in that order; junction bases with no gene match: 7. Germline V gene sequence: CDR1 LGHDT, CDR2 YNNKEL (reference sequence). CDR3 length: 17 residues. The CDR3 nucleotides are TGTGCCAGCAGCCACCGCCGGACTAGCGGGATTTACAATGAGCAGTTCTTC. Amino acid sequence: CASSHRRTSGIYNEQFF.

The chain has TRBV6-1 and TRBJ2-7, with 7 nucleotides matching TRBD1. Trimming at V came to 2 bases and at J to 6 bases, leaving 7 bases not matched to a gene. This CDR3 contains 14 residues. CDR1 is MNHNS and CDR2 is SASEGT in the germline V gene. The CDR3 bases are TGTGCCAGCAGTGAAAACAGGGGATACGGCGAGCAGTACTTC. As protein: CASSENRGYGEQYF.

This clonotype was counted between two and nine times. The chain joins TRBV7-8 to TRBJ1-1; D is unclear. Germline V gene data show CDR1 as SGHVS and CDR2 as FQNEAQ. The CDR3 loop spans 17 amino acids. Trimming took 5 bases from V and 3 from J, leaving 22 bases between them. CDR3 amino acids: CASSQKATLPGDTEAFF. Here the CDR3 DNA reads TGTGCCAGCAGCCAAAAGGCGACACTCCCCGGGGACACTGAAGCTTTCTTT.

The genes are TRBV13 and TRBJ2-7, with D perhaps assigned TRBD1 or TRBD2 (6 bases each). CDR1 is PRHDT, CDR2 FYEKMQ, per germline (reference sequence). Trimming stripped 0 bases from V and 8 bases from J, with 17 bases between. The length of the CDR3 is 15 residues. CDR3 in amino acids: CASSLGQGRLRQQYF. CDR3 DNA: TGTGCCAGCAGCTTAGGGCAGGGGAGGCTACGGCAGCAGTACTTC.

This clonotype has at least ten counts. V and J are TRBV7-9 and TRBJ1-5; 9 positions match TRBD1. The germline V gene has CDR1 SEHNR and CDR2 FQNEAQ (reference sequence). V was pared by 5 bases and J by 6 bases, with 8 bases of the junction left unmatched. The CDR3 sequence is 15 residues long. The CDR3 loop is CASSTGQGIIQPQHF. The CDR3 region has the DNA TGTGCCAGCAGCACGGGACAGGGAATAATTCAGCCCCAGCATTTT.

This clonotype was counted many times. The rearrangement uses TRBV15 and TRBJ2-1; 9 bases match TRBD2. Looked up from germline, CDR1 is LNHNV and CDR2 is YYDKDF (reference sequence). This CDR3 comprises 14 residues. V gave up 0 bases and J gave up 7 bases; unmatched junction bases: 1. This CDR3 is CATSRDLAGNEQFF. For the CDR3, the DNA is TGTGCCACCAGCAGAGACCTAGCGGGGAATGAGCAGTTCTTC.

This clonotype appeared many times. V and J are TRBV19 and TRBJ2-2; the match to TRBD2 covers 9 bases. The germline V gene has CDR1 LNHDA and CDR2 SQIVND (reference sequence). The CDR3 spans 16 residues. The J segment lost 3 bases and the V segment lost 1 base, leaving 3 bases of the junction unmatched. The CDR3 region has the DNA TGTGCCAGTAGTATAGCCAGGACTAGCGACACCGGGGAGCTGTTTTTT. As protein: CASSIARTSDTGELFF. The whole variable domain, filled in from reference TRBV19 and TRBJ2-2, reads DGGITQSPKYLFRKEGQNVTLSCEQNLNHDAMYWYRQDPGQGLRLIYYSQIVNDFQKGDIAEGYSVSREKKESFPLTVTSAQKNPTAFYLCASSIARTSDTGELFFGEGSRLTVL.

This clonotype was detected many times. J is TRBJ2-3 and V is TRBV12-3 or TRBV12-4; 8 nucleotides match TRBD2. CDR3 size: 17 residues. With 2 bases clipped from V and 2 bases from J, the junction kept 9 bases outside the gene matches. For the CDR3, the DNA is TGTGCCAGCAGTTTAATGCGTACAGCGGGAGACACAGATACGCAGTATTTT. Its translation: CASSLMRTAGDTDTQYF.

This clonotype was recorded many times. The chain combines TRBV28 with TRBJ2-7; D unresolved. Germline values: CDR1 MDHEN, CDR2 SYDVKM. The CDR3 extends over 14 amino acids. Trimming left V 6 bases short and J 0 bases short, with 12 bases between. The CDR3 here is CASRYAKSSYEQYF. Written as DNA, the CDR3 is TGTGCCAGCAGGTACGCGAAGAGCTCCTACGAGCAGTACTTC.

The chain carries TRBV20-1 and TRBJ2-3; D is perhaps TRBD2 (6 bases). The CDR3 length is 15 residues. Trimming left V 5 bases short and J 2 bases short, with 17 bases between. Per the germline V gene, CDR1 is DFQATT and CDR2 is SNEGSKA (reference sequence). The CDR3 spells CSAREPGSATDTQYF. The CDR3 nucleotides read TGCAGTGCTCGTGAACCCGGGAGCGCCACAGATACGCAGTATTTT.

This clonotype was observed a few times. The chain employs TRBV30 and TRBJ2-1; 9 bases align to TRBD2. In germline, CDR1 is GTSNPN, CDR2 SVGIG (reference sequence). Trimming removed 0 bases from V and 10 bases from J; junction bases left unmatched: 7. The CDR3 loop spans 14 amino acids. The CDR3 reads CAWSVRASGTEQFF. DNA of the CDR3: TGTGCCTGGAGTGTACGGGCTAGCGGGACCGAGCAGTTCTTC.

This clonotype was observed many times. The chain has TRBV12-3 or TRBV12-4 and TRBJ1-5; D is possibly TRBD1 (5 bases). The CDR3 is made up of 13 amino acids. Trimming pared 3 bases from V and 7 bases from J, leaving 10 bases between. The CDR3: CASSLAQGQPQHF. CDR3 bases: TGTGCCAGCAGTTTGGCTCAGGGACAGCCCCAGCATTTT.

The chain has TRBV7-9 and TRBJ2-1; 8 bases match TRBD2. Germline CDR1 and CDR2: SEHNR and FQNEAQ (reference sequence). The CDR3 is 20 residues long. V lost 3 bases and J lost 0; bases outside the gene matches: 16. CDR3 sequence reads: CASSFHGPFSGKSSYNEQFF. The DNA for the CDR3 is TGTGCCAGCAGCTTCCATGGCCCCTTTAGCGGGAAAAGCTCCTACAATGAGCAGTTCTTC.

This clonotype was counted at least ten times. The J gene is TRBJ2-1, the V gene TRBV7-3, with 10 bases identical to TRBD2. CDR1 and CDR2 from the germline V gene are SGHTA and FQGTGA. The CDR3 length is 15 residues. V shed 5 bases and J 9 bases; nucleotides not matched to a gene: 10. The DNA of the CDR3 is TGTGCCAGCAGCCCCCAAGCGGGAGGGCGCAGTGAGCAGTTCTTC. Protein: CASSPQAGGRSEQFF.